Below, 18 T cell receptor beta chains from the same sample are listed, as sequenced in a study of vaccination and CD4 T cells after COVID-19. Their target antigens are unknown. Sample treatment: approximately 11-day PBMC culture with coronavirus spike peptide pools or control peptides (ViraFEST assay). The Oncomine TCR Beta short-read assay sequenced DNA from cultured CD4+ T cells. TCRdb passed the PCR reads through MiXCR, listing each CDR3 protein once. This sample has over 10,000 distinct CDR3 sequences; under 45% occur once, and the top ten carry about an eighth. Input material: CD4+ T cells from blood, cultured in vitro. Receptor source: a human donor who had recovered from COVID-19.

The gene calls are TRBV5-4 and TRBJ1-1; D gene uncertain. Germline V gene data show CDR1 as SGHNT and CDR2 as YYREEE (reference sequence). Trimming pared 0 bases from V and 0 bases from J, leaving 6 bases between. The CDR3 is 14 amino acids. Written as DNA, the CDR3 is TGTGCCAGCAGCTTGGAAGCCCTGAACACTGAAGCTTTCTTT. This translates into CASSLEALNTEAFF.

This clonotype was counted a few times. The V and J genes are TRBV2 and TRBJ2-7, with D possibly matching TRBD2 (8 bases). Germline values: CDR1 SNHLY, CDR2 FYNNEI. This CDR3 spans 14 amino acids. Trimming left V 10 bases short and J 5 bases short, with 21 bases between. CDR3 amino acids: CATKGDSGSNEQYF. In nucleotides, the CDR3 is TGTGCCACCAAGGGGGACAGCGGGAGCAACGAGCAGTACTTC.

This clonotype was seen only a few times. This chain uses TRBV28 with TRBJ1-4; D possibly corresponds to TRBD1 (5 bases). V dropped 8 bases and J dropped 6 bases, with 13 bases sitting between them. From germline, CDR1 is MDHEN and CDR2 SYDVKM. The CDR3 length is 13 residues. CDR3 bases: TGTGCCAGCCGAGGGACCTGGGATGAAAAACTGTTTTTT. Protein sequence: CASRGTWDEKLFF.

This clonotype has more than one count but fewer than ten. The V gene is TRBV25-1, the J gene TRBJ1-2, with D unclear. Trimming pared 0 bases from V and 8 bases from J, leaving 4 bases between. Looked up from germline, CDR1 is MGHDK and CDR2 is SYGVNS. This CDR3 spans 11 amino acids. The CDR3 DNA reads TGTGCCAGCAGTGAATATTCCGGCTACACCTTC. Translated: CASSEYSGYTF.

This clonotype was seen more than once but under ten times. The chain combines TRBV12-3 or TRBV12-4 with TRBJ2-3; D uncertain. V was trimmed by 3 bases and J by 0 bases, leaving 10 bases between them. The CDR3 spans 15 residues. In DNA, the CDR3 is TGTGCCAGCAGTTTCAGGTCCTCTAGCACAGATACGCAGTATTTT. Translating gives CASSFRSSSTDTQYF.

The chain couples TRBV27 to TRBJ2-7; TRBD2 aligns across 8 bases. This CDR3 contains 16 residues. Losses at the gene ends were 6 bases for V and 0 bases for J; bases not matched to a gene: 10. Germline assignment: CDR1 MNHEY and CDR2 SMNVEV (reference sequence). CDR3 in DNA: TGTGCCAGCAGAGCGGGGGCGACAGGTTTCTCCTACGAGCAGTACTTC. Protein product: CASRAGATGFSYEQYF.

This clonotype was counted only a few times. One junction end disagrees with the germline gene, perhaps due to a read error. This chain uses TRBV7-2 with TRBJ2-3; 9 bases are shared with TRBD2. This CDR3 region has 14 residues. Germline V CDR1 and CDR2: SGHTA, FQGNSA. The CDR3 DNA is TGTGCCAGCAGTTTAGCGGGAGTGGCAGATACGCAGTATTTT. This sequence encodes CASSLAGVADTQYF.

The gene calls are TRBV18 and TRBJ1-1, with a weak D call TRBD1 (6 bases). Germline-derived CDR1 and CDR2 are KGHSH and LQKENI. V lost 5 bases to trimming and J lost 0 bases, with 10 bases between them. The length of the CDR3 is 14 residues. The CDR3 protein is CASSSTGMNTEAFF. As DNA, the CDR3 is TGTGCCAGCTCATCAACAGGGATGAACACTGAAGCTTTCTTT. The full variable domain, rest sourced from reference TRBV18 and TRBJ1-1, is NAGVMQNPRHLVRRRGQEARLRCSPMKGHSHVYWYRQLPEEGLKFMVYLQKENIIDESGMPKERFSAEFPKEGPSILRIQQVVRGDSAAYFCASSSTGMNTEAFFGQGTRLTVV.

J is TRBJ2-4 and V is TRBV27; unclear D gene. Between the trimmed V and J ends, which lost 5 bases and 3 bases, there was a span of 5 bases. This CDR3 comprises 12 residues. The germline V gene encodes CDR1 MNHEY and CDR2 SMNVEV (reference sequence). The DNA of the CDR3 is TGTGCCAGCAGTCTGGGCAAAAACATTCAGTACTTC. This translates into CASSLGKNIQYF.

The chain couples TRBV7-2 to TRBJ1-5; maybe TRBD1 (5 bases). CDR3 length equals 16 residues. Per the germline V gene, CDR1 is SGHTA and CDR2 is FQGNSA. Trimming shortened V by 1 base and J by 1 base, and 11 bases separated the two germline ends. CDR3 sequence (DNA): TGTGCCAGCAGCTTAGTTGGGGGTCGGAGCAATCAGCCCCAGCATTTT. Its translation is CASSLVGGRSNQPQHF.

The chain recombines TRBV7-2 with TRBJ2-5; D gene unclear. Trimming removed 4 bases from V and 5 bases from J, with 14 bases in between. Germline CDR1 and CDR2: SGHTA and FQGNSA. The CDR3 consists of 14 residues. CDR3 amino acids: CASSYRKNGETQYF. The CDR3, as DNA: TGTGCCAGCAGCTATAGGAAAAACGGGGAGACCCAGTACTTC. The variable domain in full, with the rest retrieved from reference TRBV7-2 and TRBJ2-5, is GAGVSQSPSNKVTEKGKDVELRCDPISGHTALYWYRQSLGQGLEFLIYFQGNSAPDKSGLPSDRFSAERTGGSVSTLTIQRTQQEDSAVYLCASSYRKNGETQYFGPGTRLLVL.

This clonotype was seen more than once but under ten times. This chain uses TRBV7-3 with TRBJ1-5; maybe TRBD1 (5 bases). The CDR3 is 19 amino acids. Germline lookup yields CDR1 SGHTA and CDR2 FQGTGA. V was shortened by 2 bases and J by 3 bases, with 23 bases between the two germline ends. The CDR3 DNA follows: TGTGCCAGCAGCTTACCGCCGGGGCGCGAAAACTATTACAATCAGCCCCAGCATTTT. Translation: CASSLPPGRENYYNQPQHF.

The chain has TRBV11-2 and TRBJ2-3, with D possibly matching TRBD1 (6 bases). V lost 3 bases and J lost 4, with 8 bases in between. This CDR3 spans 13 amino acids. Germline V gene sequence: CDR1 SGHAT, CDR2 FQNNGV. DNA for the CDR3: TGTGCCAGCAGCTTTGAGGGGGCAGATACGCAGTATTTT. As protein: CASSFEGADTQYF. Full variable domain (remainder filled in from reference TRBV11-2 and TRBJ2-3): EAGVAQSPRYKIIEKRQSVAFWCNPISGHATLYWYQQILGQGPKLLIQFQNNGVVDDSQLPKDRFSAERLKGVDSTLKIQPAKLEDSAVYLCASSFEGADTQYFGPGTRLTVL.

The V and J genes are TRBV7-8 and TRBJ2-7; D remains ambiguous. V was cut by 4 bases and J by 5 bases, with 15 bases left in between. CDR3 length: 14 residues. Germline CDR1 SGHVS, CDR2 FQNEAQ. The CDR3 DNA is TGTGCCAGCAGCTCCCTGGCACAACTGGACGAGCAGTACTTC. Its translation: CASSSLAQLDEQYF.

The chain combines TRBV28 with TRBJ1-5; tentatively, D is TRBD1 (6 bases). The CDR3 sequence is 15 residues long. V was pared by 3 bases and J by 2 bases, with 11 bases between. Germline V CDR1 and CDR2: MDHEN, SYDVKM. The CDR3 sequence: CASSFARGGNQPQHF. The CDR3 DNA sequence: TGTGCCAGCAGTTTCGCTAGGGGGGGCAATCAGCCCCAGCATTTT.

This clonotype was detected a few times. J is TRBJ2-2 and V is TRBV7-9, with D hard to call. V lost 2 bases and J 8 bases, leaving 9 bases between the germline ends. The CDR3 loop spans 13 amino acids. Germline V lookup: CDR1 SEHNR, CDR2 FQNEAQ (reference sequence). CDR3 in DNA: TGTGCCAGCAGCTTATTACGTAGAGGGGAGCTGTTTTTT. It codes for CASSLLRRGELFF.

This rearrangement joins TRBV2 to TRBJ2-3; D ambiguous. Germline CDR1 is SNHLY and CDR2 is FYNNEI. V dropped 6 bases and J dropped 0 bases, with 7 bases sitting between them. The CDR3 extends over 13 amino acids. The CDR3, as DNA: TGTGCCAGCAGGGTGTCTAGCACAGATACGCAGTATTTT. Protein sequence: CASRVSSTDTQYF. Full variable domain (outside the CDR3, taken from reference TRBV2 and TRBJ2-3): EPEVTQTPSHQVTQMGQEVILRCVPISNHLYFYWYRQILGQKVEFLVSFYNNEISEKSEIFDDQFSVERPDGSNFTLKIRSTKLEDSAMYFCASRVSSTDTQYFGPGTRLTVL.

The CDR3 sequence is CASSLATGTGDTQYF. DNA of the CDR3: TGTGCCAGCAGCTTGGCCACGGGAACGGGAGATACGCAGTATTTT. This chain joins TRBV5-4 and TRBJ2-3; tentative D call: TRBD2 (5 bases). In germline, CDR1 is SGHNT, CDR2 YYREEE (reference sequence). CDR3 size: 15 residues. V was cut by 0 bases and J by 5 bases, with 13 bases left in between.